This T cell receptor (beta chain) appears in the sequencing data of a study of T-cell reconstitution after alpha-beta-depleted transplantation in children. This clonotype showed up many times. During its preparation, the TCRbeta library received unique molecular identifiers. TCRdb re-derived calls from the PCR reads in MiXCR, one entry per CDR3 protein. The sample has about 170,000 distinct CDR3 sequences, around 10% seen once. This sequence was found in a boy aged 2 to 10 with acute myeloid leukemia, due to receive a stem cell transplant. Sequencing was performed on PBMCs, taken before TCRalphabeta/CD19-depleted stem cell transplant.

DNA for the CDR3: TGTGCCAGCAGCGACCATCTGACAGGGTCGAACACCGGGGAGCTGTTTTTT. Protein product: CASSDHLTGSNTGELFF. The chain couples TRBV9 to TRBJ2-2; 7 bases align to TRBD1. Germline values: CDR1 SGDLS, CDR2 YYNGEE. The CDR3 runs 17 residues. Unmatched junction bases numbered 8, after V lost 3 bases and J lost 0 bases.